This note documents a single T cell receptor (beta chain) sequence. V shed 4 bases, J shed 7 bases, and the junction held 13 bases outside the gene matches. Germline loops: CDR1 SGHTS, CDR2 YDEGEE. The CDR3 length is 15 residues. This sample is drawn from a study of blood T cell repertoires in COVID-19. For the study at large: From the United States, Italy and Spain came samples of acute and convalescent COVID-19.

Symptom resolution, clearance, or two negative PCRs marked donors in Cohort 3 as recovered. Clones were sequenced by immunoSEQ multiplex PCR, and TCRdb holds only the in-frame ones, with some missing. Here the sample spans 150,000 to 170,000 clones, approximately 79% being singletons. This chain uses TRBV5-8 with TRBJ1-1; TRBD1 matches at 7 bases. The specimen sequenced was PBMCs or T cells enriched from blood (not recorded which). The receptor was derived from a man aged 45-65 years who had recovered from COVID-19. Written as DNA, the CDR3 is TGTGCCAGCAGCATCGTAGGGGGCCGGGATAGTGAAGCTTTCTTT. This codes for CASSIVGGRDSEAFF.